This TCR beta chain is from a study of shared clonotypes between healthy human individuals. On this clone: The antigen remains undetermined.

Only CD45RO-negative cells positively selected for CCR7 counted as naive CD8 cells, so terminally differentiated effector memory CD45RA+ cells were excluded. Study conclusions and caveats: It was observed that roughly 5.1% of naive CD4 clonotypes were shared across a handful of donors.

Samples underwent the assay at deep level. Using 200 ng DNA, approximately 30,000 T cell genomes, the sorted-subset replicate PCRs were run. Authors' processing steps: Filtering of immunoSEQ junctional sequences could not match full-length read filtering. Data came from immunoSEQ multiplex PCR; TCRdb stores just in-frame clones and leaves some out. Clone size and the V and J calls come from that table; the DNA yielded D and trimming. The sample consists of more than 2 million clones, just under 95% of them appearing once. V was trimmed by 5 bases and J by 1 base, leaving 9 bases between them. CDR1 and CDR2 (germline): SEHNR, FQNEAQ (reference sequence). The CDR3 length is 13 residues.

V is TRBV7-9 and J is TRBJ2-7; D might be TRBD2 (6 bases). The source is a man aged 18-30 years in good health. The specimen sequenced was naive CD8+ T cells sorted from blood. The CDR3 spells CASSDGTSYEQYF. CDR3 bases: TGTGCCAGCAGCGACGGGACTTCCTACGAGCAGTACTTC.